A selection of T cell receptor beta chains follows, all from one sample in a study of cytomegalovirus exposure and HLA in healthy donors. Assay used: immunoSEQ multiplex PCR; TCRdb lists only in-frame clones, some missing. This repertoire shows fewer than 250,000 clones, around 80% found once; its top ten account for approximately 2.8%. Sequencing was done on a sample of PBMCs. Source of these receptors: a young man in good health and CMV-seronegative. The CDR3 runs from the conserved cysteine through the conserved F or W.

J: TRBJ1-4
V: TRBV25-1
CDR3: CASSEWTRKGEKLFF

J: TRBJ2-2
V: TRBV5-4
CDR3: CASSSTGELFF

J: TRBJ2-1
V: TRBV2
CDR3: CASRGGYNEQFF

J: TRBJ2-3
V: TRBV13
CDR3: CASSLEASGAPLDTQYF

J: TRBJ2-2
V: TRBV27
CDR3: CASSLWGTGSNTGELFF

J: TRBJ2-7
V: TRBV2
CDR3: CASEGQGDRSSYEQYF

J: TRBJ2-7
V: TRBV2
CDR3: CASTGWMGTGDETLYYEQYF

J: TRBJ2-1
V: TRBV21-1
CDR3: CASSTRQGSEQFF

J: TRBJ2-5
V: TRBV6-6
CDR3: CASSRDVAQETQYF

J: TRBJ1-6
V: TRBV6-6
CDR3: CASSSGQGSSPLHF

J: TRBJ2-5
V: TRBV7-2
CDR3: CASSLAFLGSTQETQYF

J: TRBJ2-1
V: TRBV7-9
CDR3: CATSLEFAHEQFF

J: TRBJ2-2
V: TRBV4-2
CDR3: CASSQVTSGGITGELFF

J: .
V: TRBV5-1
CDR3: CASSLGTGKYEQYF

J: TRBJ2-7
V: TRBV4-2
CDR3: CASSQDRGPISYEQYF

J: TRBJ1-2
V: TRBV28
CDR3: CASSPYSTGGYYGYTF

J: TRBJ2-2
V: TRBV4-3
CDR3: CASSQGPVASGASTGELFF

J: TRBJ2-3
V: TRBV10-3
CDR3: CAISEGSGTTDTQYF

J: TRBJ2-3
V: TRBV7-9
CDR3: CASSRSSGGPGDTQYF

J: TRBJ1-2
V: TRBV28
CDR3: CASSTGGGRGYTF

J: TRBJ1-1
V: TRBV5-1
CDR3: CASSFDRNTEAFF

J: TRBJ1-1
V: TRBV9
CDR3: CASSRGGGYTEAFF

J: TRBJ2-1
V: TRBV28
CDR3: CASTPGGDSDNEQFF

J: TRBJ1-6
V: TRBV6-5
CDR3: CASTRVSYNSPLHF

J: TRBJ1-2
V: TRBV5-4
CDR3: CASSLARTGSNYGYTF

J: TRBJ1-1
V: TRBV27
CDR3: CASSSGAEGGVVTEAFF

J: TRBJ2-5
V: TRBV4-3
CDR3: CASSLGPSQETQYF

J: TRBJ2-7
V: TRBV11-3
CDR3: CASSLGTGGSYEQYF

J: TRBJ1-2
V: TRBV5-6
CDR3: CASSLGQGSSYGYTF

J: TRBJ2-1
V: TRBV7-9
CDR3: CASSFSLAGGNNEQFF

J: TRBJ2-3
V: TRBV5-1
CDR3: CASSPKLAGGPVDTQYF

J: TRBJ1-2
V: TRBV4-1
CDR3: CASSHQPTARDGYTF

J: TRBJ1-1
V: TRBV10-1
CDR3: CASSKRTGDEAFF

J: TRBJ2-1
V: TRBV6-6
CDR3: CASVRGGNYNEQFF

J: TRBJ1-2
V: TRBV27
CDR3: CASSLDSTLYGYTF

J: TRBJ2-3
V: TRBV9
CDR3: CASGVAGGSTDTQYF

J: TRBJ1-5
V: TRBV6-6
CDR3: CASGRARNQPQHF

J: TRBJ2-3
V: TRBV6-6
CDR3: CASSIGQGTSTDTQYF

J: TRBJ2-1
V: TRBV2
CDR3: CASSGSGGFANNEQFF

J: TRBJ1-1
V: TRBV7-9
CDR3: CASSVRTGIAEAFF

J: TRBJ1-1
V: TRBV29-1
CDR3: CSARDRGGNTEAFF

J: TRBJ1-6
V: TRBV5-1
CDR3: CASRSRVAPEYSPLHF

J: TRBJ2-2
V: TRBV11-2
CDR3: CASLGWEGYTGELFF

J: .
V: TRBV7-6
CDR3: CASSLEGRTGVDEQYF

J: TRBJ1-2
V: TRBV2
CDR3: CASSGQTLNPTF

J: TRBJ1-4
V: TRBV6-6
CDR3: CASSTSGTGGEKLFF

J: TRBJ1-4
V: TRBV7-9
CDR3: CASSGPGQREKLFF

J: TRBJ2-3
V: TRBV2
CDR3: CASSEEGQGAHFTQYF

J: TRBJ2-7
V: TRBV19
CDR3: CASSIVGGNRNEQYF

J: TRBJ2-6
V: TRBV10-3
CDR3: CAIGAGAFSGASVLTF

J: TRBJ2-7
V: TRBV15
CDR3: CATSPTSGGAGTYEQYF

J: TRBJ2-1
V: TRBV5-1
CDR3: CASSPYPAYNEQFF

J: TRBJ1-4
V: TRBV6-1
CDR3: CASSVLPRSGGEKLFF

J: TRBJ1-5
V: TRBV15
CDR3: CATSRDRGQGNQPQHF

J: TRBJ1-4
V: TRBV4-3
CDR3: CASSQDGTGVLITNEKLFF

J: TRBJ2-5
V: TRBV5-1
CDR3: CASSPGLTQETQYF

J: TRBJ2-5
V: TRBV5-1
CDR3: CASSKPEQGTQETQYF